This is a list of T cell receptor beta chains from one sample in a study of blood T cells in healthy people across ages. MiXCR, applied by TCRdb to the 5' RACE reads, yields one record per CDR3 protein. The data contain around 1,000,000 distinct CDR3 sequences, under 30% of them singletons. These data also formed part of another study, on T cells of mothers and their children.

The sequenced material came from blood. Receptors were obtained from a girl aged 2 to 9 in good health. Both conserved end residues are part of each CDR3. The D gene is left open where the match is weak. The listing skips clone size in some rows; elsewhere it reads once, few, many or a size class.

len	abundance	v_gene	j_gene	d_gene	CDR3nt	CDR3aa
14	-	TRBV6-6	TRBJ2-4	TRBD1	TGTGCCAGCAGTCCCGGACAGGGCGGCAACATTCAGTACTTC	CASSPGQGGNIQYF
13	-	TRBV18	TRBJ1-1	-	TGTGCCAGCTCACCGATTGGGAACACTGAGGCTTTCTTT	CASSPIGNTEAFF
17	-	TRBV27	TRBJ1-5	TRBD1	TGTGCCAGCAGTTCAGGACAGGGACCCTATAGCAATCAGCCCCAGCATTTT	CASSSGQGPYSNQPQHF
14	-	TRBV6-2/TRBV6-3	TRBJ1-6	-	TGTGCCAGCAGCCTATCGAGCGGGGGTTCACCCCTCCACTTT	CASSLSSGGSPLHF
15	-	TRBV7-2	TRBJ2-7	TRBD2	TGTGCCAGCAGCTCTAGCGGGGTCATCGCCTACGAGCAGTACTTC	CASSSSGVIAYEQYF
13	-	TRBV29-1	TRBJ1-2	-	TGCGGCGTACATACAGGGACCCACTATGGCTACACCTTC	CGVHTGTHYGYTF
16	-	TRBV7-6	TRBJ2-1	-	TGTGCCAGCAGCTTAGGGTTAGGAGTTGGTGGCTATGAGCAGTTCTTC	CASSLGLGVGGYEQFF
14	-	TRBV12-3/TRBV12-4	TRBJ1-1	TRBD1	TGTGCCAGCAGTTTGGGACAGCAGAACACTGAAGCTTTCTTT	CASSLGQQNTEAFF
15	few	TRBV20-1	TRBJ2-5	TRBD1	TGCAGTGCTAGAGCCGGGACAGGGTCAGAAGAGACCCAGTACTTC	CSARAGTGSEETQYF
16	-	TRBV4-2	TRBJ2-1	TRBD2	TGTGCCAGCAGCCGAGGGACTAGCGGGATTAACAATGAGCAGTTCTTC	CASSRGTSGINNEQFF
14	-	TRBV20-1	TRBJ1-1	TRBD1	TGCAGTGCTTCCGGACAGGGCGGTAACACTGAAGCTTTCTTT	CSASGQGGNTEAFF
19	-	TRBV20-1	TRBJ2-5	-	TGCAGTGCTAGACTACTTCCTTCTCGGGGAAGATCGTACCAAGAGACCCAGTACTTC	CSARLLPSRGRSYQETQYF
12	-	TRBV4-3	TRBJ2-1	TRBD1	TGCGCCACCGAAGGGGGCAACAATGAGCAGTTCTTC	CATEGGNNEQFF
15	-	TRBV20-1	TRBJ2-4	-	TGCAGTGCCCGTTCCCCCCTCTTGACCAAAAACATTCAGTACTTC	CSARSPLLTKNIQYF
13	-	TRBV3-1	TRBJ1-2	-	TGTGCCACAAAGGGACAAGGGATCTATGGCTACACCTTC	CATKGQGIYGYTF
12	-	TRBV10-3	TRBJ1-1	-	TGTGCCATCAGTGAATCCGGGGCTGAAGCTTTCTTT	CAISESGAEAFF
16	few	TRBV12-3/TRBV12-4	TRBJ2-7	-	TGTGCCAGCAGTTTGTTAGGTCACCCCGGGGGATACGAGCAGTACTTC	CASSLLGHPGGYEQYF
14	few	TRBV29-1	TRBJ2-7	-	TGCAGCGTCGTTGACAGGCGGGCGTCCTACGAGCAGTACTTC	CSVVDRRASYEQYF
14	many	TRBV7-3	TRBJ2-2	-	TGTGCCAGCAGAGAACGTTCAGGGGCCGGGGAGCTGTTTTTT	CASRERSGAGELFF
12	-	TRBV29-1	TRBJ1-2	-	TGCAGCGCCCTGGGGGGGCTAGAAGGCTACACCTTC	CSALGGLEGYTF
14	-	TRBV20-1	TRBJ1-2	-	TGCAGTGCTAGAGCGGAAAAGGTTGGCTATGGCTACACCTTC	CSARAEKVGYGYTF
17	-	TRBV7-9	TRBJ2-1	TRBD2	TGTGCCAGCTGGGGGGGTAGCGGGAAACTAACTTACAATGAGCAGTTCTTC	CASWGGSGKLTYNEQFF
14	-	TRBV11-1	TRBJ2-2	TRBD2	TGTGCCAGCAGCTCCCGACTAGCGCCGGGGGAGCTGTTTTTT	CASSSRLAPGELFF
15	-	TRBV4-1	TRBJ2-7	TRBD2	TGCGCCAGCAGCCAAGATTCGGGAGGGTTCTACGAGCAGTCCTTC	CASSQDSGGFYEQSF
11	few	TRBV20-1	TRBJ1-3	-	TGCAGTGCTAGCCCTGGAAACACCATATATTTT	CSASPGNTIYF
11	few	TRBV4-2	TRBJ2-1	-	TGTGCCAGCAGCATGGGGGATGAGCAGTTCTTC	CASSMGDEQFF
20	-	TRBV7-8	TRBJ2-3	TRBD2	TGTGCCAGCAGCTCACCCACCTTAGCGGGGGGGAAGATTAGCACAGATACGCAGTATTTT	CASSSPTLAGGKISTDTQYF
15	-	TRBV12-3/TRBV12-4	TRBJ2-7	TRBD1	TGTGCCAGCAGTTTGGACCCCAGGGGGCACTACGAGCAGTACTTC	CASSLDPRGHYEQYF
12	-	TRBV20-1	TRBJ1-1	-	TGCAGTGTCCCGGAGGGGACCACTGAAGCTTTCTTT	CSVPEGTTEAFF
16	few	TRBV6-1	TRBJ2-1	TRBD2	TGTGCCAGCAGCGAATTTGGACTAGCGGGAGTTGATGAGCAGTTCTTC	CASSEFGLAGVDEQFF
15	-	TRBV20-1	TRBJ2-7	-	TGCAGTGCCCTCAGGTCTGGAGAATTCCCCGAGGGGCAGTACTTC	CSALRSGEFPEGQYF
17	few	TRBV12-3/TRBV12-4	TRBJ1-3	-	TGTGCCAGCAGTTTCGGGTTGACAGCAAGCTCTGGAAACACCATATATTTT	CASSFGLTASSGNTIYF
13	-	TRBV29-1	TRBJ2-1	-	TGCAGCGTTGTTGGGCCCAACTCTAATGAGCAGTTCTTC	CSVVGPNSNEQFF
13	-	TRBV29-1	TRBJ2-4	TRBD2	TGCAGCGTTGAAGATCCTAGGCGGGAGAAATTCTACTTC	CSVEDPRREKFYF
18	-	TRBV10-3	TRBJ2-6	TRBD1	TGTGCCATGCTCGAATGGACAGGGGACCCCTCTGGGGCCAACGTCCTGACTTTC	CAMLEWTGDPSGANVLTF
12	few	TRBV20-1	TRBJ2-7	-	TGCAGTGCTACCCTCTCGGGCTACGAGCAGTACTTC	CSATLSGYEQYF
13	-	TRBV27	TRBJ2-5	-	TGTGCCAGCAGGGATGGGACATTCGAGACCCAGTACTTC	CASRDGTFETQYF
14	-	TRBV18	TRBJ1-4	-	TGTGCCAGCTCACCACCTAGGGAATACGAAAAACTGTTTTTT	CASSPPREYEKLFF
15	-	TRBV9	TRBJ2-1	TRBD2	TGTGCCAGCAGCGTAGTAGCGGGGGGGTACAATGAGCAGTTCTTC	CASSVVAGGYNEQFF
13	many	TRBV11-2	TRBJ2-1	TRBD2	TGTGCCAGCAGCTTAGGACTAGCCTATGAGCAGTTCTTC	CASSLGLAYEQFF
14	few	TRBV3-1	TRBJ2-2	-	TGTGCCAGCAGCCAGGGGGATTTCACCGGGGAGCTGTTTTTT	CASSQGDFTGELFF
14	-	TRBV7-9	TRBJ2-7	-	TGTGCCAGCAGCTCGGGACCGTCGAACTACGAGCAGTACTTC	CASSSGPSNYEQYF